Listed here is a single TCR beta chain. What it recognizes is unknown. TCR beta CDR3 regions were amplified from RNA. The study used the HTBI primer set for a first-round RT-PCR of the TCR CDR3. From the multiplex PCR reads, TCRdb called clonotypes with MiXCR, one entry per CDR3 protein. The data contain about 540,000 distinct CDR3 sequences, just over 45% of them singletons. V lost 7 bases and J lost 5, with 5 bases in between. CDR1 is MNHNY and CDR2 is SVGAGI in the germline V gene (reference sequence). This CDR3 comprises 11 residues. The sample is drawn from a study of T cells in Graves' hyperthyroidism and ophthalmopathy. Points from the study as a whole: Separation of ophthalmopathy from stable hyperthyroidism was achieved by a 13 V-J model.

The sample comprised peripheral blood or thyroid tissue (not recorded which). The chain uses TRBV6-6 and TRBJ1-4; D uncertain. The receptor's source is a woman between 18 and 29 years old with Graves' hyperthyroidism. CDR3 sequence: CASMGNEKLFF. The CDR3 DNA reads TGTGCCAGCATGGGGAATGAAAAACTGTTTTTT.